Following are 26 T cell receptor beta chains from one sample sequenced in a study of blood T cells in healthy people across ages. The authors ran a second PCR of roughly 6 to 12 cycles using a sample-barcoded 5' primer and a J-beta primer mix. TCRdb ran MiXCR on the 5' RACE reads and lists one entry per CDR3 protein. The top ten clones hold 2.5% to 3.5% of a sample with around 780,000 distinct CDR3 sequences, roughly 26% of them seen once. The same sample was also studied in work on T cells of mothers and their children.

Sequenced material: blood. Receptor source: a boy between 10 and 17 years old in good health.

The genes are TRBV12-3 or TRBV12-4 and TRBJ1-1; possible D gene TRBD1, 6 bases. V was shortened by 7 bases and J by 1 base, with 10 bases between the two germline ends. The CDR3 runs 13 residues. The CDR3 region has the DNA TGTGCCAGCACCACGGGGGCGAACACTGAAGCTTTCTTT. Amino acids: CASTTGANTEAFF.

In its sample, this clonotype was seen once. This sequence joins TRBV5-4 and TRBJ2-1, with TRBD2 identical over 8 bases. CDR3 length: 16 residues. With 4 bases clipped from V and 1 base from J, the junction kept 7 bases outside the gene matches. Germline V gene sequence: CDR1 SGHNT, CDR2 YYREEE (reference sequence). In DNA form, the CDR3 reads TGTGCCAGCAGCGCACTACTAGCGGCTTCCTACAATGAGCAGTTCTTC. Its translation is CASSALLAASYNEQFF. The entire variable domain, with the rest obtained from reference TRBV5-4 and TRBJ2-1, is as follows: ETGVTQSPTHLIKTRGQQVTLRCSSQSGHNTVSWYQQALGQGPQFIFQYYREEENGRGNFPPRFSGLQFPNYSSELNVNALELDDSALYLCASSALLAASYNEQFFGPGTRLTVL.

The gene calls are TRBV29-1 and TRBJ2-5; TRBD1 aligns across 10 bases. The CDR3 length is 17 residues. CDR1 and CDR2 (germline): SQVTM, ANQGSEA. Trimming took 6 bases from V and 4 from J; bases not matched to a gene: 17. The DNA of the CDR3 is TGCAGCGTCCTGGGACAGGGGTTTGGGGACAACGGAGAGACCCAGTACTTC. This encodes CSVLGQGFGDNGETQYF. The full variable domain, in which reference TRBV29-1 and TRBJ2-5 provide the parts outside the CDR3, is SAVISQKPSRDICQRGTSLTIQCQVDSQVTMMFWYRQQPGQSLTLIATANQGSEATYESGFVIDKFPISRPNLTFSTLTVSNMSPEDSSIYLCSVLGQGFGDNGETQYFGPGTRLLVL.

This chain uses TRBV20-1 with TRBJ1-3; TRBD1 matches at 7 bases. CDR1 is DFQATT and CDR2 is SNEGSKA in the germline V gene (reference sequence). The CDR3 is made up of 15 amino acids. Trimming cost V 3 bases and J 2 bases; bases outside gene matches: 7. CDR3 bases: TGCAGTGCTAGGAAAACAGGGGAAACTGGAAACACCATATATTTT. Protein sequence: CSARKTGETGNTIYF.

This clonotype has more than one count but fewer than ten. CDR3 loop: CASSQEGQGVSPLHF. In nucleotides, the CDR3 is TGCGCCAGCAGCCAAGAAGGCCAGGGGGTTTCACCCCTCCACTTT. V gene TRBV4-1 combines with J gene TRBJ1-6, with 7 bases lining up with TRBD1. The CDR3 totals 15 residues. J was trimmed by 9 bases and V by 0 bases; bases with no gene match: 5. Germline-derived CDR1 and CDR2 are MGHRA and YSYEKL.

This clonotype was observed many times. The chain recombines TRBV6-5 with TRBJ2-5; 11 bases map to TRBD1. The germline V gene has CDR1 MNHEY and CDR2 SVGAGI. V shed 2 bases, J shed 4 bases, and the junction held 3 bases outside the gene matches. The CDR3 has 15 residues. CDR3 DNA: TGTGCCAGCAGTTACCCCGGGACAGGGGGAGAGACCCAGTACTTC. Protein sequence: CASSYPGTGGETQYF.

In its sample, this clonotype was seen a few times. V usage is TRBV20-1 and J usage is TRBJ2-5, with D perhaps matching TRBD1 (6 bases). The J call may be in error: the DNA end matches TRBJ2-7 better. The CDR3 loop spans 13 amino acids. The germline V gene has CDR1 DFQATT and CDR2 SNEGSKA (reference sequence). The CDR3 region has the DNA TGCAGTGCTAACAGGGCTTCGAACTACGAGCAGTACTTC. Its protein is CSANRASNYEQYF.

The sample holds a few counts of this clonotype. Germline and junction disagree at one end, which may indicate a read error. V usage is TRBV6-1 and J usage is TRBJ1-5; D might be TRBD1 (6 bases). The CDR3 consists of 12 residues. Germline V gene lookup returns CDR1 MNHNS and CDR2 SASEGT. For the CDR3, the DNA is TGTACCAGCAGTGAAGGGGGACAGCCCCAGCATTTT. It translates to CTSSEGGQPQHF.

The rearrangement uses TRBV5-1 and TRBJ1-2, with TRBD1 matching 8 bases. The germline V gene has CDR1 SGHRS and CDR2 YFSETQ. The V gene end was trimmed by 4 bases and the J gene end by 4 bases; junction bases not matched to a gene: 6. This CDR3 comprises 14 residues. CDR3 in amino acids: CASSLDTGGYGYTF. The CDR3 nucleotides read TGCGCCAGCAGCCTAGACACAGGGGGCTATGGCTACACCTTC.

This clonotype came up a few times. This sequence joins TRBV19 and TRBJ1-1, with unresolved D. The CDR3 length is 14 residues. Per germline, CDR1 LNHDA and CDR2 SQIVND (reference sequence). V was cut by 0 bases and J by 0 bases, with 5 bases left in between. In nucleotides, the CDR3 is TGTGCCAGTAGTATAGACAGGATGAACACTGAAGCTTTCTTT. Translated, it gives CASSIDRMNTEAFF.

The chain uses TRBV27 and TRBJ2-7, with 7 bases identical to TRBD2. Germline V gene data show CDR1 as MNHEY and CDR2 as SMNVEV (reference sequence). The CDR3 extends over 14 amino acids. Trimming at V came to 6 bases and at J to 3 bases, leaving 8 bases not matched to a gene. CDR3 DNA: TGTGCCAGCAGCCTGGGGGGGAATAACTACGAGCAGTACTTC. Protein: CASSLGGNNYEQYF.

The chain uses TRBV5-1 and TRBJ2-1, with a weak D call TRBD2 (6 bases). Deletions cut 0 bases from V and 9 bases from J, with 16 bases between. The CDR3 is 15 amino acids. Germline CDR1 SGHRS, CDR2 YFSETQ. The CDR3 loop reads CASSLEGDSRGEQFF. The CDR3 nucleotides read TGCGCCAGCAGCTTGGAAGGGGACTCGCGGGGTGAGCAGTTCTTC.

The gene calls are TRBV5-1 and TRBJ2-7; weak D call: TRBD1 (5 bases). The CDR3 consists of 14 residues. Germline values: CDR1 SGHRS, CDR2 YFSETQ. V lost 4 bases and J lost 7, with 18 bases in between. CDR3 loop: CASSQQGRPGEQYF. The CDR3, as DNA: TGCGCCAGCAGCCAGCAGGGTCGTCCGGGTGAGCAGTACTTC.

In its sample, this clonotype was seen a few times. This chain's CDR3 is CASSFAAGATNEKLFF. The DNA for the CDR3 is TGTGCCAGCAGCTTCGCAGCGGGGGCAACTAATGAAAAACTGTTTTTT. This sequence joins TRBV5-6 and TRBJ1-4, with D perhaps matching TRBD1 (5 bases). There are 16 residues in the CDR3. Germline loops: CDR1 SGHDT, CDR2 YYEEEE. V gave up 2 bases and J gave up 0 bases, with 11 bases separating them.

This clonotype was found a few times. The CDR3 DNA sequence: TGTGCCAGCAGCTTGGGGACAGGGGAACAAGAGACCCAGTACTTC. Translating it yields CASSLGTGEQETQYF. The chain links TRBV7-3 to TRBJ2-5, with 10 positions matching TRBD1. The CDR3 is made up of 15 amino acids. V shed 3 bases and J 2 bases; nucleotides not matched to a gene: 3. Germline loops: CDR1 SGHTA, CDR2 FQGTGA.

This clonotype was recorded a few times. The CDR3 loop reads CASSRDPGETQYF. CDR3 nucleotides: TGTGCCAGCAGCCGAGACCCAGGGGAGACCCAGTACTTC. V is TRBV7-9 and J is TRBJ2-5; D possibly corresponds to TRBD1 (5 bases). The V end lost 5 bases, the J end lost 5 bases, and 12 bases lay between the germline ends. Germline V gene lookup returns CDR1 SEHNR and CDR2 FQNEAQ (reference sequence). This CDR3 comprises 13 residues.

V is TRBV20-1 and J is TRBJ2-7; D is unresolved. This CDR3 has 12 residues. V lost 3 bases and J 6 bases, leaving 12 bases between the germline ends. CDR1 is DFQATT, CDR2 SNEGSKA, per germline (reference sequence). The CDR3: CSASKYESEQYF. The CDR3 DNA follows: TGCAGTGCTAGTAAATACGAGAGCGAGCAGTACTTC.

About this clonotype itself: The junction and the germline gene differ at one end; a read error may be behind it. The chain employs TRBV7-7 and TRBJ2-5; a weak D match, TRBD2 (6 bases). The CDR3 is 16 amino acids. CDR1 is SSHAT and CDR2 is FNYEAQ in the germline V gene (reference sequence). The CDR3 is CASSLGGSSRGETQYF. The CDR3 coding sequence is TGTGCTAGCAGCTTAGGAGGGTCTAGTAGAGGCGAGACCCAGTACTTC.

The chain is built from TRBV7-6 and TRBJ1-6; D is ambiguous. Germline values: CDR1 SGHVS, CDR2 FNYEAQ. The V end lost 0 bases, the J end lost 7 bases, and 25 bases lay between the germline ends. The length of the CDR3 is 20 residues. The CDR3 nucleotides read TGTGCCAGCAGCTTAGCGCGAGGTAACGCCGGGGAAGCTGACAATTCACCCCTCCACTTT. Translation: CASSLARGNAGEADNSPLHF. The whole variable domain, remainder taken from reference TRBV7-6 and TRBJ1-6, is GAGVSQSPRYKVTKRGQDVALRCDPISGHVSLYWYRQALGQGPEFLTYFNYEAQQDKSGLPNDRFSAERPEGSISTLTIQRTEQRDSAMYRCASSLARGNAGEADNSPLHFGNGTRLTVT.

This clonotype was seen a handful of times. The rearrangement links TRBV7-9 to TRBJ2-1, with D perhaps matching TRBD1 (5 bases). Trimming took 2 bases from V and 4 from J, leaving 9 bases between them. CDR3 length: 14 amino acids. In germline, CDR1 is SEHNR, CDR2 FQNEAQ (reference sequence). In DNA form, the CDR3 reads TGTGCCAGCAGCTTACTTAGACAGTACAATGAGCAGTTCTTC. This codes for CASSLLRQYNEQFF.

This clonotype has just a few counts. The chain is built from TRBV7-2 and TRBJ2-5; D might be TRBD2 (5 bases). The last part of the DNA fits TRBJ2-1 better; the J call may be wrong. The germline CDR1 and CDR2 sequences are SGHTA and FQGNSA. The CDR3 is made up of 14 amino acids. The CDR3 bases are TGTGCCAGCAGCATCCGGAGGCAGTCCAATGAGCAGTTCTTC. Amino acids: CASSIRRQSNEQFF.

The rearrangement links TRBV3-1 to TRBJ2-7; D might be TRBD1 or TRBD2, each matching 5 bases. V lost 4 bases and J 0 bases, leaving 19 bases between the germline ends. The germline V gene has CDR1 LGHDT and CDR2 YNNKEL (reference sequence). CDR3 length: 17 amino acids. CDR3 DNA sequence: TGTGCCAGCAGCCCCCTTTCGACGGGGCCTAGCTCCTACGAGCAGTACTTC. As protein: CASSPLSTGPSSYEQYF.

This clonotype occurred a few times. The V gene is TRBV6-5, the J gene TRBJ2-5; D gene ambiguous. This CDR3 has 13 amino acids. The germline gives CDR1 MNHEY, CDR2 SVGAGI. Trimming took 0 bases from V and 7 from J, leaving 9 bases between them. The CDR3 loop reads CASSYSRVGTQYF. The CDR3 DNA reads as TGTGCCAGCAGTTACTCAAGGGTTGGGACCCAGTACTTC.

The chain is built from TRBV28 and TRBJ1-1; the match to TRBD1 covers 7 bases. V trimming: 4 bases; J trimming: 2 bases; junction bases outside the gene matches: 7. Per the germline V gene, CDR1 is MDHEN and CDR2 is SYDVKM. The CDR3 totals 15 residues. The CDR3 loop is CASSSPDRINTEAFF. For the CDR3, the DNA is TGTGCCAGCAGTTCCCCGGACAGGATAAACACTGAAGCTTTCTTT.

J is TRBJ1-4 and V is TRBV2; D unresolved. With 4 bases removed from V and 4 bases from J, the gap between germline ends came to 4 bases. CDR1 is SNHLY and CDR2 is FYNNEI in the germline V gene. The CDR3 has 12 amino acids. The chain's CDR3 is CASSVSNEKLFF. The CDR3 DNA is TGTGCCAGCAGTGTCAGTAATGAAAAACTGTTTTTT.

The chain is built from TRBV3-1 and TRBJ1-2, with 8 bases matching TRBD1. The CDR3 length is 15 residues. The V gene's germline CDR1 is LGHDT and CDR2 YNNKEL (reference sequence). The trim removed 4 bases at V and 2 bases at J, leaving 6 bases unmatched. CDR3 region: CASSPSHRGNYGYTF. The DNA for the CDR3 is TGTGCCAGCAGCCCTTCCCACAGGGGGAACTATGGCTACACCTTC. The full variable domain, its missing parts supplied by reference TRBV3-1 and TRBJ1-2, is DTAVSQTPKYLVTQMGNDKSIKCEQNLGHDTMYWYKQDSKKFLKIMFSYNNKELIINETVPNRFSPKSPDKAHLNLHINSLELGDSAVYFCASSPSHRGNYGYTFGSGTRLTVV.